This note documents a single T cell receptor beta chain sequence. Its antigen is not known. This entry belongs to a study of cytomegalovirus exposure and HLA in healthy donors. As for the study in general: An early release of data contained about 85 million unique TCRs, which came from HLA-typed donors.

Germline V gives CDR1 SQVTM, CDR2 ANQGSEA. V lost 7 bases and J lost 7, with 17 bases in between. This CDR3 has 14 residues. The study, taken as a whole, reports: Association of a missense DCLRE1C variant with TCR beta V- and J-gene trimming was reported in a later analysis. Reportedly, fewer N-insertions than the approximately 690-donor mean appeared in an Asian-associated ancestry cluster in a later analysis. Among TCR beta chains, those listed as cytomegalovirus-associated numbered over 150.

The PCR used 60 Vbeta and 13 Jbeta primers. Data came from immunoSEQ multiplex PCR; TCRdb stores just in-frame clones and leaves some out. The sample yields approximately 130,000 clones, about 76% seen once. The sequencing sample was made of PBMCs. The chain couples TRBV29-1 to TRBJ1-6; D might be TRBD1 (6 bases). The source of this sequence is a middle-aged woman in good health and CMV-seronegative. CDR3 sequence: CSARGDTKNSPLHF. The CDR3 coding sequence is TGCAGCGCCAGAGGGGACACAAAAAATTCACCCCTCCACTTT.